The 13 T cell receptor beta chains given below trace back to one sample, sequenced in a study of cytomegalovirus exposure and HLA in healthy donors. The PCR employed 60 Vbeta primers together with 13 Jbeta primers. Libraries were prepared by immunoSEQ multiplex PCR; TCRdb keeps only in-frame clonotypes and omits some of them. The profile shows about 59,000 clones, about 77% of them singletons. Sequencing input: PBMCs. The receptors were sampled from a man aged 25-40 years in good health and CMV-seropositive.

The chain links TRBV30 to TRBJ1-1, with 9 bases matching TRBD1. V lost 5 bases and J lost 4; bases outside the gene matches: 5. Germline V gene sequence: CDR1 GTSNPN, CDR2 SVGIG (reference sequence). The CDR3 runs 13 residues. The CDR3 DNA sequence: TGTGCCTGGGGGGGACAGGGACGCACTGAAGCTTTCTTT. Its translation is CAWGGQGRTEAFF.

This chain connects TRBV28 to TRBJ1-2, with D possibly matching TRBD1 (5 bases). The V and J ends lost 8 bases and 4 bases respectively, with 20 bases between them. This CDR3 comprises 15 residues. Germline-derived CDR1 and CDR2 are MDHEN and SYDVKM. For the CDR3, the DNA is TGTGCCAGCCAGTTAGGAGGGGCGGGGGGCTATGGCTACACCTTC. Its translation is CASQLGGAGGYGYTF.

The chain has TRBV5-1 and TRBJ2-7; TRBD1 matches at 10 bases. V lost 4 bases and J lost 4; bases outside the gene matches: 8. The CDR3 totals 15 residues. Looked up from germline, CDR1 is SGHRS and CDR2 is YFSETQ. In DNA, the CDR3 is TGCGCCAGCAGCCCGACGGGACAGGGGCCATACGAGCAGTACTTC. This sequence encodes CASSPTGQGPYEQYF.

This clone turned up a few times. J is TRBJ2-3 and V is TRBV5-1; 7 bases agree with TRBD2. V gave up 2 bases and J gave up 1 base; unmatched junction bases: 4. The CDR3 is 15 amino acids. Germline CDR1 reads SGHRS; CDR2 reads YFSETQ. The CDR3 DNA reads as TGCGCCAGCAGCTTCGCGGGGGAGCGCACAGATACGCAGTATTTT. Its protein is CASSFAGERTDTQYF. The full variable domain, with the rest looked up from reference TRBV5-1 and TRBJ2-3, is KAGVTQTPRYLIKTRGQQVTLSCSPISGHRSVSWYQQTPGQGLQFLFEYFSETQRNKGNFPGRFSGRQFSNSRSEMNVSTLELGDSALYLCASSFAGERTDTQYFGPGTRLTVL.

The chain's CDR3 is CASSPKRDSQGSTDTQYF. The CDR3 DNA reads as TGTGCCAGCAGCCCTAAAAGGGACTCTCAGGGTAGCACAGATACGCAGTATTTT. This chain uses TRBV7-2 with TRBJ2-3, with D possibly TRBD2 on 6 matching bases. Germline lookup yields CDR1 SGHTA and CDR2 FQGNSA. V was shortened by 5 bases and J by 0 bases, with 21 bases between the two germline ends. This CDR3 is built from 18 residues.

This clone has just a few counts. The V and J genes are TRBV20-1 and TRBJ1-2; no firm D call. In germline, CDR1 is DFQATT, CDR2 SNEGSKA (reference sequence). CDR3 length equals 11 residues. The V end was cut by 8 bases, the J end by 4 bases, with 11 bases between. In DNA form, the CDR3 reads TGCAGTACCCCGCGGGCCTATGGCTACACCTTC. Translation gives CSTPRAYGYTF.

This chain's CDR3 is CASSLGQGAGQETQYF. CDR3 sequence (DNA): TGTGCCAGCAGCTTAGGACAGGGGGCGGGACAAGAGACCCAGTACTTC. The chain carries TRBV7-2 and TRBJ2-5, with 10 bases aligning to TRBD1. CDR3 length: 16 residues. The junction had 4 bases not matched to a gene; V was cut back by 1 base and J by 2 bases. Looked up from germline, CDR1 is SGHTA and CDR2 is FQGNSA.

The chain joins TRBV6-5 to TRBJ1-2, with D tentatively TRBD1 (6 bases). Trimming left V 2 bases short and J 7 bases short, with 17 bases between. Germline-derived CDR1 and CDR2 are MNHEY and SVGAGI. This CDR3 has 15 amino acids. CDR3 coding DNA: TGTGCCAGCAGTTACACCAGGGGAAGAGGAGGTGGCTACACCTTC. Amino acid sequence: CASSYTRGRGGGYTF.

The V call is TRBV6-5, the J call TRBJ1-4, with a weak D call TRBD1 (6 bases). Deletions cut 6 bases from V and 10 bases from J, with 15 bases between. This CDR3 region has 13 residues. Germline loops: CDR1 MNHEY, CDR2 SVGAGI. The CDR3 region has the DNA TGTGCCAGCAGAACACAGGGTCTAAGAAAACTGTTTTTT. Translation: CASRTQGLRKLFF.

This chain joins TRBV28 and TRBJ1-1; TRBD1 aligns across 9 bases. The CDR3 has 14 amino acids. Germline V CDR1 and CDR2: MDHEN, SYDVKM. The trim removed 7 bases at V and 5 bases at J, leaving 8 bases unmatched. The CDR3 DNA reads TGTGCCAGCATCAACAGGGGGCTGTGGACTGAAGCTTTCTTT. Protein sequence: CASINRGLWTEAFF.

The chain links TRBV5-4 to TRBJ2-7; 8 bases align to TRBD1. V gave up 4 bases and J gave up 5 bases; unmatched junction bases: 11. This CDR3 is built from 15 residues. The germline CDR1 and CDR2 sequences are SGHNT and YYREEE (reference sequence). The CDR3 sequence: CASSVLRTGYHEQYF. In nucleotides, the CDR3 is TGTGCCAGCAGCGTCCTTCGGACAGGGTACCACGAGCAGTACTTC.

J is TRBJ1-1 and V is TRBV15, with D possibly being TRBD1 (6 bases). V was clipped by 0 bases and J by 5 bases, with 10 bases between them. This CDR3 comprises 14 residues. CDR1 is LNHNV and CDR2 is YYDKDF in the germline V gene (reference sequence). The CDR3 loop is CATSRDPRGTEAFF. In DNA form, the CDR3 reads TGTGCCACCAGCAGAGATCCGAGGGGGACTGAAGCTTTCTTT. The full variable domain, its missing parts supplied by reference TRBV15 and TRBJ1-1, is DAMVIQNPRYQVTQFGKPVTLSCSQTLNHNVMYWYQQKSSQAPKLLFHYYDKDFNNEADTPDNFQSRRPNTSFCFLDIRSPGLGDTAMYLCATSRDPRGTEAFFGQGTRLTVV.

V usage is TRBV28 and J usage is TRBJ1-2; D might be TRBD1 (6 bases). V was cut by 5 bases and J by 2 bases, with 12 bases left in between. Germline CDR1 reads MDHEN; CDR2 reads SYDVKM. This CDR3 has 14 residues. The CDR3 bases are TGTGCCAGCAGTATAACGACAGGAAACTATGGCTACACCTTC. Translating it yields CASSITTGNYGYTF.